These 19 T cell receptor beta chains were all obtained from the same sample, sequenced in a study of cytomegalovirus exposure and HLA in healthy donors. PCR was performed using 60 Vbeta and 13 Jbeta primers. Using immunoSEQ multiplex PCR, the repertoire was profiled, and TCRdb retains in-frame clones only, with some absent. The repertoire consists of under 200,000 clones, with 70% to 80% occurring once and the leading ten covering around 2.2%. The sequenced sample was PBMCs. Receptor source: a man in his sixties in good health and CMV-seronegative.

CDR3 residues: CSVEFLRNTEAFF. As DNA, the CDR3 is TGCAGCGTTGAGTTTCTTAGGAACACTGAAGCTTTCTTT. V is TRBV29-1 and J is TRBJ1-1; D uncertain. The CDR3 sequence is 13 residues long. The V gene lost 3 bases and the J gene lost 1 base, with 9 bases spanning the gap. The germline V gene encodes CDR1 SQVTM and CDR2 ANQGSEA.

The chain recombines TRBV28 with TRBJ1-1; a weak D match, TRBD1 (5 bases). Germline V lookup: CDR1 MDHEN, CDR2 SYDVKM. Between the trimmed V and J ends, which lost 2 bases and 3 bases, there was a span of 13 bases. This CDR3 has 15 residues. CDR3: CASSLLGASDTEAFF. The DNA of the CDR3 is TGTGCCAGCAGTTTACTTGGGGCTTCGGACACTGAAGCTTTCTTT.

V usage is TRBV18 and J usage is TRBJ1-5, with D maybe TRBD1 (5 bases). Germline V gives CDR1 KGHSH, CDR2 LQKENI. The CDR3 contains 13 residues. The ends were cut back, 6 bases at V and 0 bases at J, with 6 bases in the middle. As DNA, the CDR3 is TGTGCCAGCTCGCAGGGTAGCAATCAGCCCCAGCATTTT. Translated: CASSQGSNQPQHF.

For the CDR3, the DNA is TGTGCCAGCAGTGAAGAGCAGGGGGCTACTGAAGCTTTCTTT. Its translation: CASSEEQGATEAFF. This chain joins TRBV6-4 and TRBJ1-1; 8 bases match TRBD1. The CDR3 spans 14 residues. Germline CDR1 reads MRHNA; CDR2 reads SNTAGT. The V and J ends lost 3 bases and 5 bases, in that order; junction bases with no gene match: 5.

The rearrangement uses TRBV7-9 and TRBJ1-1, with TRBD1 matching over 7 bases. V shed 5 bases, J shed 2 bases, and the junction held 20 bases outside the gene matches. Per germline, CDR1 SEHNR and CDR2 FQNEAQ (reference sequence). CDR3 length: 19 amino acids. CDR3 nucleotides: TGTGCCAGCAGCAACAGAGTAACAGGGGCGGGAGGGGCAAACACTGAAGCTTTCTTT. This translates into CASSNRVTGAGGANTEAFF.

Only one count was recorded for this clone. V and J are TRBV6-1 and TRBJ1-1; 8 positions match TRBD1. Germline CDR1 reads MNHNS; CDR2 reads SASEGT. V trimming: 5 bases; J trimming: 8 bases; junction bases outside the gene matches: 4. The length of the CDR3 is 12 residues. Here the CDR3 reads CASSPRTGEAFF. The CDR3 bases are TGTGCCAGCAGTCCCCGGACAGGGGAAGCTTTCTTT.

The V call is TRBV28, the J call TRBJ1-1; 8 nucleotides align to TRBD1. V lost 6 bases to trimming and J lost 5 bases; unmatched junction nucleotides: 11. In germline, CDR1 is MDHEN, CDR2 SYDVKM. The CDR3 is 15 amino acids. CDR3 bases: TGTGCCAGCAGCTTGCTTATAGGACAGGGAACTGAAGCTTTCTTT. Its translation: CASSLLIGQGTEAFF.

CDR3 amino acids: CASSFGTGEFDEQFF. CDR3 DNA sequence: TGTGCCAGCAGCTTTGGGACAGGGGAGTTCGATGAGCAGTTCTTC. The chain has TRBV5-8 and TRBJ2-1, with 10 positions matching TRBD1. V lost 2 bases and J lost 8; bases outside the gene matches: 7. The CDR3 runs to 15 residues. Germline V gene data show CDR1 as SGHTS and CDR2 as YDEGEE.

This chain links TRBV5-1 with TRBJ1-4; possible D gene TRBD1, 5 bases. Germline V gene sequence: CDR1 SGHRS, CDR2 YFSETQ. The CDR3 length is 13 residues. V lost 4 bases and J lost 4, with 8 bases in between. The CDR3 coding sequence is TGCGCCAGCAGCGTGGGGCTTAATGAAAAACTGTTTTTT. Encoded protein: CASSVGLNEKLFF.

In this sample, this clone turned up a few times. This rearrangement joins TRBV6-6 to TRBJ2-7, with D possibly matching TRBD2 (6 bases). Trimming took off 0 bases at V and 3 bases at J, with 15 bases between the two ends. The CDR3 length is 16 residues. The germline V gene encodes CDR1 MNHNY and CDR2 SVGAGI (reference sequence). CDR3 DNA: TGTGCCAGCAGTTACTCGATGGGACTTATGGACTACGAGCAGTACTTC. This gives the protein CASSYSMGLMDYEQYF.

The rearrangement joins TRBV4-2 to TRBJ2-7; the match to TRBD2 covers 7 bases. Germline assignment: CDR1 LGHNA and CDR2 YNFKEQ. The CDR3 is 17 amino acids. V was clipped by 0 bases and J by 3 bases; unmatched bases: 11. The CDR3 reads CASSQDRLAGPSYEQYF. CDR3 in DNA: TGTGCCAGCAGCCAAGATAGGTTAGCGGGCCCTAGCTACGAGCAGTACTTC.

The count of this clone is one. This chain joins TRBV28 and TRBJ2-5; TRBD1 aligns across 9 bases. V gave up 7 bases and J gave up 2 bases; unmatched junction bases: 5. The CDR3 length is 14 residues. From germline, CDR1 is MDHEN and CDR2 SYDVKM. CDR3 amino acids: CASMTDRGQETQYF. As DNA, the CDR3 is TGTGCCAGCATGACGGACAGGGGACAAGAGACCCAGTACTTC.

This chain uses TRBV27 with TRBJ2-7; TRBD1 agrees at 10 bases. The CDR3 length is 15 residues. Germline V gene data show CDR1 as MNHEY and CDR2 as SMNVEV (reference sequence). The V and J ends lost 6 bases and 1 base, in that order; junction bases with no gene match: 6. This CDR3 is CASRETGGASYEQYF. Written as DNA, the CDR3 is TGTGCCAGCAGGGAGACAGGGGGCGCGTCCTACGAGCAGTACTTC.

V gene TRBV13 combines with J gene TRBJ1-2; no definite D call. The CDR3 runs to 14 residues. The V gene's germline CDR1 is PRHDT and CDR2 FYEKMQ (reference sequence). Trimming removed 4 bases from V and 3 bases from J, with 12 bases in between. The CDR3 DNA reads TGTGCCAGCAGCTCACCCTCCCAGGACTATGGCTACACCTTC. Translation: CASSSPSQDYGYTF.

V gene TRBV7-6 combines with J gene TRBJ2-7; TRBD1 matches 8 bases. The CDR3 has 14 amino acids. Germline lookup yields CDR1 SGHVS and CDR2 FNYEAQ. The trim removed 1 base at V and 2 bases at J, leaving 1 base unmatched. The CDR3 bases are TGTGCCAGCAGCTTAGAGGACAGGGCCTACGAGCAGTACTTC. This encodes CASSLEDRAYEQYF.

V usage is TRBV29-1 and J usage is TRBJ2-7, with 9 bases that match TRBD1. V was clipped by 0 bases and J by 2 bases; unmatched bases: 5. Germline V lookup: CDR1 SQVTM, CDR2 ANQGSEA. The CDR3 is 15 amino acids. In DNA, the CDR3 is TGCAGCGTTGAAGATTTCCGGGACAGGGCCTACGAGCAGTACTTC. This encodes CSVEDFRDRAYEQYF.

As concerns this clone: The junction departs from germline at one end; a sequencing error may be responsible. The chain carries TRBV5-6 and TRBJ1-2, with 8 bases matching TRBD1. The CDR3 totals 15 residues. Germline CDR1 and CDR2: SGHDT and YYEEEE. CDR3 sequence reads: CASSLVQGAGYGYPF. The CDR3 coding sequence is TGTGCCAGCAGCTTGGTGCAGGGGGCGGGTTATGGCTACCCCTTC.

The chain couples TRBV6-5 to TRBJ1-5; D is possibly TRBD1 (5 bases). Trimming stripped 2 bases from V and 0 bases from J, with 8 bases between. Germline CDR1 MNHEY, CDR2 SVGAGI. The CDR3 is 15 residues long. DNA for the CDR3: TGTGCCAGCAGTTACCGACAGTATAGCAATCAGCCCCAGCATTTT. It specifies CASSYRQYSNQPQHF.

The chain combines TRBV9 with TRBJ1-2, with a tentative D call TRBD1 (5 bases). CDR3 size: 15 residues. V dropped 0 bases and J dropped 5 bases, with 14 bases sitting between them. CDR1 is SGDLS and CDR2 is YYNGEE in the germline V gene. The CDR3 sequence is CASSVAPTVGYGYTF. In DNA form, the CDR3 reads TGTGCCAGCAGCGTAGCTCCGACAGTGGGGTATGGCTACACCTTC. The full variable domain, in which reference TRBV9 and TRBJ1-2 provide the parts outside the CDR3, is DSGVTQTPKHLITATGQRVTLRCSPRSGDLSVYWYQQSLDQGLQFLIQYYNGEERAKGNILERFSAQQFPDLHSELNLSSLELGDSALYFCASSVAPTVGYGYTFGSGTRLTVV.